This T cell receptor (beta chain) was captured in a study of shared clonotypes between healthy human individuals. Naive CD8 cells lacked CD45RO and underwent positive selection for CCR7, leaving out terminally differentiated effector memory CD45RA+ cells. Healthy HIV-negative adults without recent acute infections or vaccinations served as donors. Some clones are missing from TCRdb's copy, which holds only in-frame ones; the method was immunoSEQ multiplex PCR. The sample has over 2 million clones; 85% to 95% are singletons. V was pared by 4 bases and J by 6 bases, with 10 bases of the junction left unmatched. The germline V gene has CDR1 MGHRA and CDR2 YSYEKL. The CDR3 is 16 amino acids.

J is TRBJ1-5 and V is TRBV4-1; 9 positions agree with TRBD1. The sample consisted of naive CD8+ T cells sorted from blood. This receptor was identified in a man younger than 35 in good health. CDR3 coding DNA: TGCGCCAGCAGCCTTCCTCGGACAGGGGAGTCTCAGCCCCAGCATTTT. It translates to CASSLPRTGESQPQHF.